The clone carrying this T cell receptor (beta chain) was picked up many times. The target antigen is unknown. The data stem from a study of CD8+CD57+ T cells in acquired aplastic anemia. Across the whole study: The DNA of sorted CD4+ and CD8+ cells averaged approximately 3.3 ug. Points from the study as a whole: Simpson's diversity of CD8+ cells was not significantly different in patients compared with controls. A set of around 30 CD8+ CDR3 sequences was shared between patients and controls, and these sequences appeared highly expressed in patients.

CD8+CD57+ cell expansion had been shown by flow cytometry in patients chosen for sequencing. At the time of blood sampling, patients had not yet received any therapy. CDR3 and TCR beta VDJ profiling relied on genomic DNA as the template. TCRdb re-called the reads with MiXCR, one entry per CDR3 protein. The table lists roughly 170,000 distinct CDR3 sequences, about half of them singletons. This CDR3 contains 12 residues. CDR1 is MNHNS and CDR2 is SASEGT in the germline V gene. V was pared by 0 bases and J by 6 bases, with 6 bases between. This rearrangement joins TRBV6-1 to TRBJ2-7, with D perhaps TRBD2 (5 bases). What was sequenced was sorted CD4+, CD8+, or CD8+CD57+ T cells (not recorded which) from PBMCs. The clonotype originates from a human donor with aplastic anemia. The CDR3 DNA reads TGTGCCAGCAGTGAAGCCCGGGGCGAGCAGTACTTC. Translated, it gives CASSEARGEQYF.